This T cell receptor (beta chain) was obtained from a study of blood T cell repertoires in COVID-19. V was cut by 5 bases and J by 2 bases, with 13 bases left in between. Germline CDR1 is SNHLY and CDR2 is FYNNEI. This CDR3 region has 15 residues. Data came from immunoSEQ multiplex PCR; TCRdb stores just in-frame clones and leaves some out. This sample has approximately 350,000 clones; under 85% occur once, and the top ten carry about 5%. This clone occurred once. The sequenced sample consisted of PBMCs or T cells enriched from blood (not recorded which). J is TRBJ1-3 and V is TRBV2; D gene unclear. The clonotype was recovered from a woman between 45 and 65 years old who had recovered from COVID-19. The CDR3 loop reads CASSPPGLPGNTIYF. In DNA, the CDR3 is TGTGCCAGCAGTCCCCCCGGACTTCCTGGAAACACCATATATTTT.